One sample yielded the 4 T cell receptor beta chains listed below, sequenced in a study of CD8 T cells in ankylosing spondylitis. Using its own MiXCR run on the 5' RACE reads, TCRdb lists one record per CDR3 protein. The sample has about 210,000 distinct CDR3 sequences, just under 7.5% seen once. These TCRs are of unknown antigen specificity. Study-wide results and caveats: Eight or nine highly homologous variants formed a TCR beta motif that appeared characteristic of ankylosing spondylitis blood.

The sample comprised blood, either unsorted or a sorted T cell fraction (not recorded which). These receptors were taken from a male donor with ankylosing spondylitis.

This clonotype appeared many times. The CDR3 loop reads CASSSFGNEQFF. The CDR3 DNA reads as TGTGCCAGCAGTTCCTTCGGCAATGAGCAGTTCTTC. This chain connects TRBV6-5 to TRBJ2-1; no clear D gene. The CDR3 has 12 residues. Germline CDR1 and CDR2: MNHEY and SVGAGI. Deletions cut 4 bases from V and 6 bases from J, with 7 bases between.

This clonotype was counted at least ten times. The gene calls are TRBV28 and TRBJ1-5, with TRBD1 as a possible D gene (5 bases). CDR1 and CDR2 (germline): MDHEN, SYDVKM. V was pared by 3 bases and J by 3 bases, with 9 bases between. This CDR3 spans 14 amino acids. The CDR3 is CASSFIGANQPQHF. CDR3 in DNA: TGTGCCAGCAGTTTTATAGGGGCCAATCAGCCCCAGCATTTT.

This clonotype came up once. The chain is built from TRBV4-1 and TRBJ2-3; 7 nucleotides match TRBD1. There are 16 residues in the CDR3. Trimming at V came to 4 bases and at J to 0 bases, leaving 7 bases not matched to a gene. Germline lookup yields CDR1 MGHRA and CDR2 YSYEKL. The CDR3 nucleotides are TGCGCCAGCAGCCGCCCCCGGGACAGCAGCACAGATACGCAGTATTTT. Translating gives CASSRPRDSSTDTQYF.

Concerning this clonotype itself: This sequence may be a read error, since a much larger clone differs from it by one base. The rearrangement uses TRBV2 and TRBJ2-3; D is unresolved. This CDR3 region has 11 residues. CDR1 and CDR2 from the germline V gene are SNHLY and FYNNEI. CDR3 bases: TGTGCCAGCGGTGACCCAGATACGCAGTATTTT. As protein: CASGDPDTQYF.